This T cell receptor beta chain was recovered during a study of shared clonotypes between healthy human individuals. The wider study: Donor ages ranged 18 to 49 years: a couple of women, a few men.

Data came from immunoSEQ multiplex PCR; TCRdb stores just in-frame clones and leaves some out. In the table there are some 500,000 clones, approximately 77% of which are singletons. There were no recent acute infections or vaccinations among the donors, who were healthy HIV-negative adults. Genomic DNA for unsorted samples, which was extracted with the QIAamp DNA Blood Mini kit, came from 99 million or so PBMCs. The V gene's germline CDR1 is SGHAT and CDR2 FQNNGV. The CDR3 has 13 amino acids. V lost 5 bases, J lost 6 bases, and 14 bases lay in between. The clonotype comes from a woman aged 40 to 50 in good health. Some clones in this sample may be carry-over from other donors' samples. Sequencing input: PBMCs. The rearrangement links TRBV11-2 to TRBJ2-7; D might be TRBD2 (6 bases). The DNA for the CDR3 is TGTGCCAGCAGCGCCGCGGGGACTCCCGAGCAGTACTTC. Translating gives CASSAAGTPEQYF.